These T cell receptor beta chains were read from a single sample in a study of T cell clonotyping in hematopoietic cell transplantation. Data came from immunoSEQ multiplex PCR; TCRdb stores just in-frame clones and leaves some out. The sample consists of under 30,000 clones, 92% of them appearing once. The sequencing used PBMCs, collected 100 days after allogeneic stem cell transplant. These receptors were taken from a female patient in her fifties or sixties who had an allogeneic stem cell transplant from a related donor, so the T cells may come from the graft donor. Some clones in this sample may be carry-over from other donors' samples. Each CDR3 is given with its conserved first and last residue. D genes are given only for firm matches. Rows give clone size only sometimes, using once, few, many, or a class for an expanded clone.

d_gene	abundance	j_gene	v_gene	CDR3aa	CDR3nt
.	.	TRBJ2-5	TRBV9	CASSVTYQETQYF	TGTGCCAGCAGCGTGACTTATCAAGAGACCCAGTACTTC
TRBD2	.	TRBJ2-7	TRBV29-1	CSVEGPGGYEQYF	TGCAGCGTTGAAGGCCCGGGAGGCTACGAGCAGTACTTC
TRBD1	.	TRBJ1-5	TRBV6-5	CASSTRDRRNQPQHF	TGTGCCAGCTCAACCCGGGACAGGCGCAATCAGCCCCAGCATTTT
.	.	TRBJ2-7	TRBV18	CASSGAGPFYEQYF	TGTGCCAGCTCAGGGGCAGGTCCCTTCTACGAGCAGTACTTC
.	once	TRBJ1-6	TRBV19	CASSSSGGEASSYNSPLHF	TGTGCCAGTTCCTCGTCCGGAGGAGAGGCAAGCTCCTATAATTCACCCCTCCACTTT
.	.	TRBJ2-2	TRBV10-3	CATGEGELFF	TGTGCCACGGGCGAAGGGGAGCTGTTTTTT
.	.	TRBJ1-5	TRBV19	CASSISQGPQHF	TGTGCCAGTAGTATATCTCAGGGGCCCCAGCATTTT
.	.	TRBJ1-1	TRBV7-9	CASSLRPRGNTEAFF	TGTGCCAGCAGCTTAAGGCCTCGAGGGAACACTGAAGCTTTCTTT
.	.	TRBJ1-1	TRBV30	CAWKFFGRVNTEAFF	TGTGCCTGGAAGTTTTTCGGGCGGGTGAACACTGAAGCTTTCTTT
TRBD2	.	TRBJ2-3	TRBV5-4	CASSRPSGARDTQYF	TGTGCCAGCAGTCGCCCTAGCGGGGCGAGAGATACGCAGTATTTT
TRBD1	once	TRBJ1-2	TRBV6-1	CASSAFGTGPNYGYTF	TGTGCCAGCAGTGCCTTCGGGACAGGCCCTAACTATGGCTACACCTTC
.	.	TRBJ1-2	TRBV5-6	CASSFGAASGYTF	TGTGCCAGCAGCTTCGGGGCCGCTAGTGGCTACACCTTC
.	.	TRBJ2-1	TRBV19	CASSIRGGASYNEQFF	TGTGCCAGTAGTATTCGGGGCGGTGCCTCCTACAATGAGCAGTTCTTC
.	.	TRBJ1-2	TRBV2	CASSEWEDRANYGYTF	TGTGCCAGCAGTGAATGGGAGGACAGAGCTAACTATGGCTACACCTTC
.	.	TRBJ2-6	TRBV19	CASMAAYDVLTF	TGTGCCAGTATGGCAGCCTACGACGTCCTGACTTTC
.	.	TRBJ2-7	TRBV6-5	CASSRDNGNEQYF	TGTGCCAGCTCCAGGGATAACGGCAACGAGCAGTACTTC
TRBD2	.	TRBJ2-2	TRBV7-7	CASSLAAGGGANTGELFF	TGTGCCAGCAGCTTAGCGGCGGGGGGCGGCGCGAACACCGGGGAGCTGTTTTTT
.	.	TRBJ2-7	TRBV13	CASSWGRFSYEQYF	TGTGCCAGCAGCTGGGGTCGGTTCTCCTACGAGCAGTACTTC
.	once	TRBJ1-5	TRBV6-1	CASSPTGSYNQPQHF	TGTGCCAGCAGTCCGACCGGGTCCTACAATCAGCCCCAGCATTTT
.	.	TRBJ1-1	TRBV16	CASSQSNTEAFF	TGTGCCAGCAGCCAATCGAACACTGAAGCTTTCTTT
.	.	TRBJ1-2	TRBV9	CASSVEWQPWGGYTF	TGTGCCAGCAGCGTAGAGTGGCAGCCCTGGGGTGGCTACACCTTC
TRBD1	.	TRBJ1-5	TRBV30	CAWSVGGQGDQPQHF	TGTGCCTGGAGTGTAGGTGGACAGGGAGATCAGCCCCAGCATTTT
TRBD1	.	TRBJ1-5	TRBV29-1	CSVLDRDPNQPQHF	TGCAGCGTTCTGGACAGGGACCCTAATCAGCCCCAGCATTTT
.	few	TRBJ2-5	TRBV5-6	CASSLTGAIRETQYF	TGTGCCAGCAGCTTGACGGGGGCCATTCGAGAGACCCAGTACTTC
.	once	TRBJ2-2	TRBV2	CATNAQGPGELFF	TGTGCCACCAACGCCCAGGGACCCGGGGAGCTGTTTTTT
.	.	TRBJ2-2	TRBV25-1	CASSDQGGSGELFF	TGTGCCAGCAGTGACCAGGGGGGTTCCGGGGAGCTGTTTTTT
.	once	TRBJ1-2	TRBV19	CASSPIGGTLRNGYTF	TGTGCCAGTAGTCCTATTGGAGGGACCTTAAGGAATGGCTACACCTTC
TRBD1	.	TRBJ2-2	TRBV5-6	CASSYRDRGVTGELFF	TGTGCCAGCAGCTACCGGGACAGGGGGGTCACCGGGGAGCTGTTTTTT
.	.	TRBJ2-6	TRBV6-5	CASSSRLQQGVLTF	TGTGCCAGCAGTTCCAGACTCCAACAAGGCGTCCTGACTTTC
.	.	TRBJ1-3	TRBV5-4	CASSYSSGNTIYF	TGTGCCAGCAGCTACAGCTCTGGAAACACCATATATTTT
TRBD1	.	TRBJ1-2	TRBV4-2	CASSLGQGVALDGYTF	TGTGCCAGCAGCTTAGGACAGGGGGTAGCTTTGGATGGCTACACCTTC
TRBD1	.	TRBJ2-7	TRBV18	CASSLGLGQGYLVQYF	TGTGCCAGCTCACTCGGTCTGGGACAGGGATATTTGGTGCAGTACTTC
TRBD1	.	TRBJ1-1	TRBV30	CGTGDTEAFF	TGTGGCACAGGGGACACTGAAGCTTTCTTT
TRBD1	.	TRBJ1-5	TRBV6-1	CASKDRHISNQPQHF	TGTGCCAGCAAGGACAGGCACATTAGCAATCAGCCCCAGCATTTT
.	.	TRBJ1-1	TRBV11-2	CASSLWGENTEAFF	TGTGCCAGCAGCTTGTGGGGGGAGAACACTGAAGCTTTCTTT
.	.	TRBJ1-1	TRBV19	CATSFPGFGTEAFF	TGTGCCACCTCGTTTCCGGGGTTCGGCACTGAAGCTTTCTTT
.	.	TRBJ1-1	TRBV4-1	CASSQERLMNTEAFF	TGCGCCAGCAGCCAAGAGCGACTGATGAACACTGAAGCTTTCTTT
.	few	TRBJ2-7	TRBV7-6	CASSPNGYEQYF	TGTGCCAGCAGCCCTAACGGGTACGAGCAGTACTTC
.	.	TRBJ1-4	TRBV7-8	CASSLLAGRNEKLFF	TGTGCCAGCAGCTTACTGGCAGGTCGTAATGAAAAACTGTTTTTT
.	.	TRBJ1-2	TRBV14	CASSDSWGGYTF	TGTGCCAGCAGCGACTCCTGGGGTGGCTACACCTTC